This entry is about one T cell receptor (beta chain). Its cognate antigen is unknown. This CDR3 has 13 amino acids. In germline, CDR1 is GTSNPN, CDR2 SVGIG (reference sequence). Trimming took 0 bases from V and 7 from J, leaving 10 bases between them. Time point of the sample: patch test 1, 2 weeks after DPC sensitization. As for treatment: therapeutic diphenylcyclopropenone sensitization with weekly scalp DPC. The sample is drawn from a study of human T cells and chemical hapten exposure. Study results and limitations: Significantly greater numbers of large CDR3 similarity clusters came from expanded TCRs than from controls.

TCRdb re-derived calls from the RACE reads in MiXCR, one entry per CDR3 protein. The sample contains 300,000 to 450,000 distinct CDR3 sequences, about 4.4% of which appear only once. The receptor's source is a woman in her 50s with alopecia areata. Some clones in this sample may be carry-over from other donors' samples. Sequencing was performed on whole blood, taken in connection with sensitization to the hapten diphenylcyclopropenone (DPC). V is TRBV30 and J is TRBJ1-5, with TRBD1 as a possible D gene (5 bases). The CDR3 DNA is TGTGCCTGGAGTGTAAGGGGAGGCCAGCCCCAGCATTTT. Protein: CAWSVRGGQPQHF.